Each of the 20 T cell receptor beta chains below was sequenced from the same sample in a study of OX40 agonist ivuxolimab in advanced cancers. The protocol was immunoSEQ multiplex PCR, while the TCRdb copy is restricted to in-frame clones and leaves out a portion. This table has tens of thousands of clones, approximately 86% appearing once. This material consisted of CD4+ or CD8+ T cells sorted from blood, taken in a trial of the OX40 agonist ivuxolimab. The receptors were sampled from an adult with an advanced solid tumor such as melanoma, head and neck, liver or kidney cancer.

The chain recombines TRBV6-5 with TRBJ2-2; D perhaps matches TRBD2 (6 bases). This CDR3 is 13 amino acids long. Trimming took off 6 bases at V and 3 bases at J, with 8 bases between the two ends. Germline CDR1 reads MNHEY; CDR2 reads SVGAGI. As DNA, the CDR3 is TGTGCCAGCAGGGAGGGATACACCGGGGAGCTGTTTTTT. Its translation is CASREGYTGELFF.

This chain's CDR3 is CAWSVQGLRYGYTF. The DNA for the CDR3 is TGTGCCTGGAGTGTACAGGGGCTCCGCTATGGCTACACCTTC. The V call is TRBV30, the J call TRBJ1-2; 7 nucleotides align to TRBD1. J lost 4 bases, V lost 0 bases, and 5 bases had no gene match. This CDR3 spans 14 amino acids. CDR1 is GTSNPN, CDR2 SVGIG, per germline (reference sequence).

CDR3 sequence: CASKRQYNEQFF. The DNA for the CDR3 is TGTGCCAGCAAAAGACAGTACAATGAGCAGTTCTTC. V and J are TRBV7-9 and TRBJ2-1, with D possibly matching TRBD1 (5 bases). Germline CDR1 is SEHNR and CDR2 is FQNEAQ (reference sequence). V shed 7 bases and J shed 4 bases, with 8 bases lying between them. This CDR3 comprises 12 residues.

The table lists this clone with a few counts. The rearrangement uses TRBV27 and TRBJ2-1; 8 bases are a match to TRBD2. CDR1 MNHEY and CDR2 SMNVEV come from the germline V gene (reference sequence). J was trimmed by 4 bases and V by 7 bases; bases with no gene match: 6. This CDR3 spans 14 amino acids. Written as DNA, the CDR3 is TGTGCCAGCAAACGGGAGGGCCTTTACAATGAGCAGTTCTTC. Protein product: CASKREGLYNEQFF.

The sample holds one count of this clone. This chain uses TRBV30 with TRBJ1-4, with D hard to call. The CDR3 sequence is 14 residues long. Germline CDR1 GTSNPN, CDR2 SVGIG (reference sequence). V lost 2 bases, J lost 0 bases, and 7 bases lay in between. CDR3 sequence: CAWSRATTNEKLFF. Written as DNA, the CDR3 is TGTGCCTGGAGTCGGGCGACAACTAATGAAAAACTGTTTTTT.

The chain is built from TRBV27 and TRBJ1-6; no reliable D call. The length of the CDR3 is 15 residues. Per germline, CDR1 MNHEY and CDR2 SMNVEV (reference sequence). V was cut by 3 bases and J by 8 bases, with 14 bases left in between. The CDR3 sequence: CASSLSQSQDSPLHF. In nucleotides, the CDR3 is TGTGCCAGCAGTTTGTCACAGAGCCAGGATTCACCCCTCCACTTT.

The chain carries TRBV10-2 and TRBJ2-7; D might be TRBD1 or TRBD2, each matching 6 bases. CDR3 length equals 14 residues. V was clipped by 4 bases and J by 2 bases, with 12 bases between them. In germline, CDR1 is WSHSY, CDR2 SAAADI. CDR3 DNA: TGCGCCAGCAGTGGGAGGGACACCCCCTACGAGCAGTACTTC. As protein: CASSGRDTPYEQYF.

The chain couples TRBV10-3 to TRBJ1-5; D is unresolved. Germline V gene sequence: CDR1 ENHRY, CDR2 SYGVKD. The CDR3 has 14 amino acids. Trimming stripped 2 bases from V and 0 bases from J, with 5 bases between. The DNA for the CDR3 is TGTGCCATCAGTGAGAACGATAGCAATCAGCCCCAGCATTTT. Amino acids: CAISENDSNQPQHF.

The V gene is TRBV7-8, the J gene TRBJ2-7, with 10 bases lining up with TRBD2. J was trimmed by 2 bases and V by 4 bases; bases with no gene match: 8. CDR1 SGHVS and CDR2 FQNEAQ come from the germline V gene. The CDR3 runs 16 residues. The CDR3 DNA reads TGTGCCAGCAGCTCCCATTGGACTAGCGGAGCCTACGAGCAGTACTTC. This sequence encodes CASSSHWTSGAYEQYF.

V and J are TRBV7-8 and TRBJ2-4, with 8 bases matching TRBD1. The ends lost 0 bases at V and 0 bases at J; junction bases unmatched: 7. The V gene's germline CDR1 is SGHVS and CDR2 FQNEAQ. The CDR3 is 18 residues long. CDR3 sequence (DNA): TGTGCCAGCAGCTTAGCGCTGGGACAGGAACTAGCCAAAAACATTCAGTACTTC. Residues: CASSLALGQELAKNIQYF.

Concerning this clone: Sequence at one end of the junction differs from germline and may be a read error. This chain uses TRBV10-3 with TRBJ2-3; D might be TRBD2 (6 bases). The CDR3 sequence is 14 residues long. CDR1 is ENHRY and CDR2 is SYGVKD in the germline V gene. Here the CDR3 DNA reads TGTGCCAGCAGTTTCGGGAGCATCACAGATACGCAGTATTTT. Amino acid sequence: CASSFGSITDTQYF.

This clone was found once. The chain joins TRBV5-1 to TRBJ1-1; 11 positions match TRBD1. The V and J ends lost 1 base and 12 bases, in that order; junction bases with no gene match: 5. This CDR3 spans 13 amino acids. CDR1 and CDR2 (germline): SGHRS, YFSETQ. The CDR3 nucleotides read TGCGCCAGCAGCTTGCCGGGACAGGGGGTGACTTTCTTT. Translated, it gives CASSLPGQGVTFF. Full variable domain (rest looked up from reference TRBV5-1 and TRBJ1-1): KAGVTQTPRYLIKTRGQQVTLSCSPISGHRSVSWYQQTPGQGLQFLFEYFSETQRNKGNFPGRFSGRQFSNSRSEMNVSTLELGDSALYLCASSLPGQGVTFFGQGTRLTVV.

This clone appeared a single time. The chain links TRBV2 to TRBJ1-6; D may be TRBD1 (5 bases). Trimming cost V 2 bases and J 2 bases, with 10 bases left between them. The germline V gene encodes CDR1 SNHLY and CDR2 FYNNEI. This CDR3 has 16 residues. DNA of the CDR3: TGTGCCAGCAGTGAATGGGCAGGGACCTATAATTCACCCCTCCACTTT. Translation: CASSEWAGTYNSPLHF.

Here the CDR3 reads CASRLAGHQSYEQYF. The CDR3, as DNA: TGTGCCAGCAGGTTAGCGGGCCACCAGTCCTACGAGCAGTACTTC. The chain employs TRBV27 and TRBJ2-7; 7 nucleotides agree with TRBD2. Per germline, CDR1 MNHEY and CDR2 SMNVEV (reference sequence). The CDR3 is made up of 15 amino acids. V was clipped by 6 bases and J by 1 base; unmatched bases: 9.

The chain combines TRBV19 with TRBJ2-7; D perhaps matches TRBD1 (6 bases). The V gene's germline CDR1 is LNHDA and CDR2 SQIVND (reference sequence). The CDR3 sequence is 13 residues long. With 9 bases removed from V and 2 bases from J, the gap between germline ends came to 14 bases. In DNA, the CDR3 is TGTGCCAGCTCCTCAGGGGAAGCCTACGAGCAGTACTTC. Translated: CASSSGEAYEQYF.

The rearrangement joins TRBV30 to TRBJ2-1; 12 nucleotides match TRBD2. The CDR3 length is 13 residues. J was trimmed by 3 bases and V by 8 bases; bases with no gene match: 2. Germline CDR1 is GTSNPN and CDR2 is SVGIG (reference sequence). In nucleotides, the CDR3 is TGTGCCCGACTAGCGGGGGACTACAATGAGCAGTTCTTC. Its translation is CARLAGDYNEQFF.

The chain recombines TRBV4-2 with TRBJ2-3; 14 bases are a match to TRBD2. Per germline, CDR1 LGHNA and CDR2 YNFKEQ. The CDR3 runs to 16 residues. Unmatched junction bases numbered 5, after V lost 5 bases and J lost 4 bases. As DNA, the CDR3 is TGTGCCAGCAGCTCGGGACTAGCGGGAGTTGCAGATACGCAGTATTTT. Translating gives CASSSGLAGVADTQYF.

This chain joins TRBV19 and TRBJ2-6; maybe TRBD2 (5 bases). This CDR3 contains 18 residues. CDR1 LNHDA and CDR2 SQIVND come from the germline V gene (reference sequence). V lost 5 bases and J 0 bases, leaving 17 bases between the germline ends. The CDR3 protein is CASSLRGARSSGANVLTF. In DNA, the CDR3 is TGTGCCAGTAGTCTCCGGGGAGCCAGGAGCTCTGGGGCCAACGTCCTGACTTTC.

The rearrangement joins TRBV2 to TRBJ2-2, with 9 bases lining up with TRBD1. From germline, CDR1 is SNHLY and CDR2 FYNNEI. The CDR3 covers 14 residues. V shed 4 bases, J shed 7 bases, and the junction held 4 bases outside the gene matches. CDR3 in amino acids: CASSATGGSGELFF. CDR3 coding DNA: TGTGCCAGCAGTGCGACAGGGGGAAGCGGGGAGCTGTTTTTT.

This clone was counted ten times or more. The chain employs TRBV6-4 and TRBJ2-2, with a weak D call TRBD2 (5 bases). The CDR3 extends over 14 amino acids. Germline V gene lookup returns CDR1 MRHNA and CDR2 SNTAGT. The V end was cut by 0 bases, the J end by 6 bases, with 8 bases between. The CDR3: CASSDSRGSGELFF. As DNA, the CDR3 is TGTGCCAGCAGTGACTCGCGAGGGTCCGGGGAGCTGTTTTTT.